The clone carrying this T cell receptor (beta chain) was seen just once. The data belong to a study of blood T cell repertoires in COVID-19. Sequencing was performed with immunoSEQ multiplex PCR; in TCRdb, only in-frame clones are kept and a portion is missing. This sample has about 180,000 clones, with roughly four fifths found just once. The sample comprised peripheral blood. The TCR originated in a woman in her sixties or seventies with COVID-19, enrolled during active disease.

As DNA, the CDR3 is TGTGCCAGTAGGGGGGCCTTGACAGGGCGTAGAAATCAGCCCCAGCATTTT. Protein: CASRGALTGRRNQPQHF. The chain links TRBV19 to TRBJ1-5, with 7 bases lining up with TRBD1. V dropped 6 bases and J dropped 4; count of bases not matched to a gene: 15. The germline CDR1 and CDR2 sequences are LNHDA and SQIVND (reference sequence). There are 17 residues in the CDR3.